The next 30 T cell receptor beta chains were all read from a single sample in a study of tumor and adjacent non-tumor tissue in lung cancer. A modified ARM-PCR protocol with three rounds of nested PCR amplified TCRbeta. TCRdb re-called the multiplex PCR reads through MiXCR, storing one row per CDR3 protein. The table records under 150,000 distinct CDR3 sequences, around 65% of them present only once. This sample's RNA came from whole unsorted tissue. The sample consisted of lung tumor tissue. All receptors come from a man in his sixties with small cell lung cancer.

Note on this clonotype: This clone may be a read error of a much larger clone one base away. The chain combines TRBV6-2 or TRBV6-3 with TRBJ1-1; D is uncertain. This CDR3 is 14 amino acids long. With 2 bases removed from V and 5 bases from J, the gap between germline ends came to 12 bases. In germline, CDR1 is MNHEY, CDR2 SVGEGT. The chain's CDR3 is CASSYRNRGTEAFF. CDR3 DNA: TGTGCCAGCAGTTACCGTAACCGAGGAACTGAAGCTTTCTTT.

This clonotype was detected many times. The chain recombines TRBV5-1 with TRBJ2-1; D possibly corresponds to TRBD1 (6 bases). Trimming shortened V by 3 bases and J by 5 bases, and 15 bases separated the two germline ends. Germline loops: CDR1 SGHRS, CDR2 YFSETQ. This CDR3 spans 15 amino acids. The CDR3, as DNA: TGCGCCAGCAGCTCAGGGGTGGCGGCCAACAATGAGCAGTTCTTC. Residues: CASSSGVAANNEQFF.

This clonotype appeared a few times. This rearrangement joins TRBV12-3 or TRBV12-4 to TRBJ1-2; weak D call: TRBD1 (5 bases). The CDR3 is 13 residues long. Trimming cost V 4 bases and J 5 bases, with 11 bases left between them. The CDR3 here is CASSSAREYGYTF. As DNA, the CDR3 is TGTGCCAGCAGTTCGGCCAGGGAATATGGCTACACCTTC.

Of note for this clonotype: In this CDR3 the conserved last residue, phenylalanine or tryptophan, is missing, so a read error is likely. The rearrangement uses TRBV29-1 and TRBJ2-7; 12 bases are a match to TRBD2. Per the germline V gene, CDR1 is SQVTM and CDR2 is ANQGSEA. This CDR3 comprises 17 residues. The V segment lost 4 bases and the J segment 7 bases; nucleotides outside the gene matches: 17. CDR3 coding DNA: TGCAGCGTTGTATGGCTAGCGGGAGGGCCAAATCCGGGTGAGCAGTACATC. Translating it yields CSVVWLAGGPNPGEQYI.

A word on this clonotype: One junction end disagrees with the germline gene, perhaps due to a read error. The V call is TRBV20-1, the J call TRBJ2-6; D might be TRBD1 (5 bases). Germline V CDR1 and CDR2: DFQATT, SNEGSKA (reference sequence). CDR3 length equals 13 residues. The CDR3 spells CSAQPYGANVLTF. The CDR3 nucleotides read TGCAGTGCCCAGCCCTATGGGGCCAACGTCCTGACTTTT.

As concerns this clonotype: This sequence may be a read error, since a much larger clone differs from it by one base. The CDR3: CAGSYEGGYTF. The CDR3 bases are TGTGCCGGCAGCTACGAAGGCGGCTACACCTTC. The rearrangement uses TRBV6-5 and TRBJ1-2; D is uncertain. Germline CDR1 is MNHEY and CDR2 is SVGAGI. This CDR3 has 11 amino acids.

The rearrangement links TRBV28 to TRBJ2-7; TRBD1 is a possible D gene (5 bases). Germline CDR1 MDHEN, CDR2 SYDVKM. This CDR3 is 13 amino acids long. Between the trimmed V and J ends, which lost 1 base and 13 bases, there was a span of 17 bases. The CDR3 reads CASSLSSGFGHYF. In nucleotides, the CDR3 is TGTGCCAGCAGTTTATCATCAGGGTTCGGGCATTACTTC.

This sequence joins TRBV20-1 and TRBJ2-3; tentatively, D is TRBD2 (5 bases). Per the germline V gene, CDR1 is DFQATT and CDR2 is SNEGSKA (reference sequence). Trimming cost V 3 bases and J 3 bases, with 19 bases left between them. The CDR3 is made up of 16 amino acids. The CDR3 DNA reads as TGCAGTGCTAGGCCTCCAGTGGGAGCCTTTACAGATACGCAGTATTTT. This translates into CSARPPVGAFTDTQYF.

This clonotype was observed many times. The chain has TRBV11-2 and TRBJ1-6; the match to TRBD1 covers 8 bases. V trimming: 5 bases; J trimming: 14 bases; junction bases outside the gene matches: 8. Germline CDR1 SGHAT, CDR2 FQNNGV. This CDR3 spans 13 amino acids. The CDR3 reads CASSDDRGLALHF. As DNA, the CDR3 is TGTGCCAGCAGCGACGACAGGGGTCTGGCCCTCCACTTT.

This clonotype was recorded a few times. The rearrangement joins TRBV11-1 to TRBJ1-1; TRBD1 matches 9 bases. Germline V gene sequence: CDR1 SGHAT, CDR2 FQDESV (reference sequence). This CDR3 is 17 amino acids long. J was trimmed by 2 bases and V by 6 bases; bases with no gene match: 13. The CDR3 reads CASSCDPGQGKNTEAFF. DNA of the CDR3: TGTGCCAGCAGTTGCGACCCGGGACAGGGAAAAAACACTGAAGCTTTCTTT.

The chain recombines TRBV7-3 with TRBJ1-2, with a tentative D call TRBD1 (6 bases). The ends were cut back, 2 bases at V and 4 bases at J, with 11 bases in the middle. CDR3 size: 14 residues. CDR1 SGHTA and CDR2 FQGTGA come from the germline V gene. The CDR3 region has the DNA TGTGCCAGCAGCTTAGACGGGACAAGCTATGGCTACACCTTC. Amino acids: CASSLDGTSYGYTF.

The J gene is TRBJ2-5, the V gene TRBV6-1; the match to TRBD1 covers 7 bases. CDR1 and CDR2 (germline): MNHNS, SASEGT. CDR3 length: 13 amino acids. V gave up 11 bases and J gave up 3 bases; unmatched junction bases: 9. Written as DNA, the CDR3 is TGTGCCGATGGGATAGGGGGCAAAGAGACCCAGTACTTC. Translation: CADGIGGKETQYF.

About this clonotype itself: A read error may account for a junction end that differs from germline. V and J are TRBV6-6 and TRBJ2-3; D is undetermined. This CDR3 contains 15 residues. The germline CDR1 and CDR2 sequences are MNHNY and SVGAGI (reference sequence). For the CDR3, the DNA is TGTGCCAGCAGTTACTCCGATGTAGCATCAGATACGAAGTATTTT. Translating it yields CASSYSDVASDTKYF.

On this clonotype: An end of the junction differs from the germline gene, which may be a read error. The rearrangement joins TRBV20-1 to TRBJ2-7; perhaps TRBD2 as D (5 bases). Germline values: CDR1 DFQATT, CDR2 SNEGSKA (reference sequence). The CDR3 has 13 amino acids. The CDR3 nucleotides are TGCGGTGCTACTAGTCCGACCGCATTCGAGCAGTACTTC. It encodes CGATSPTAFEQYF.

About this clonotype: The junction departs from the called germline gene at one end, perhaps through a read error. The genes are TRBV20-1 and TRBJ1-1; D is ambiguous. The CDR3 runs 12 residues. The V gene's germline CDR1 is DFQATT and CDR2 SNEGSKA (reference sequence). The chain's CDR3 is CSARWGSSETFF. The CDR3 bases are TGCAGTGCTAGATGGGGATCTTCTGAAACTTTCTTT.

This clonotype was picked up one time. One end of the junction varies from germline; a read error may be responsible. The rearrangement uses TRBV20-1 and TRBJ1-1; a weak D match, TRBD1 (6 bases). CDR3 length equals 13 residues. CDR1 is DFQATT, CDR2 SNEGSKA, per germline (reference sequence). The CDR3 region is CSAPLTGTSEALF. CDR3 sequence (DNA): TGCAGTGCTCCCCTTACAGGGACGTCTGAAGCTTTATTT.

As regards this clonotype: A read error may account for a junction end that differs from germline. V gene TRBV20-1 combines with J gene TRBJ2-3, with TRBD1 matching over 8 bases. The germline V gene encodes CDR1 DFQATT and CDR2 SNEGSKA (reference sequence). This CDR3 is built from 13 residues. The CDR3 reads CGAYRGSTDTQYF. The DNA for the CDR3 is TGCGGTGCTTACAGGGGGAGCACAGATACGCAGTATTTT.

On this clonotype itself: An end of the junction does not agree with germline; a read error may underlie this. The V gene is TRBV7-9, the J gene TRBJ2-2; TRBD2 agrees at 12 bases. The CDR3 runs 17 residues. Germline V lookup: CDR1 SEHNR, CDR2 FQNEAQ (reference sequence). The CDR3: CASSYGTSGLNTGELSF. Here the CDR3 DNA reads TGTGCCAGCAGCTATGGGACTAGCGGGCTGAACACCGGGGAGCTGTCTTTT.

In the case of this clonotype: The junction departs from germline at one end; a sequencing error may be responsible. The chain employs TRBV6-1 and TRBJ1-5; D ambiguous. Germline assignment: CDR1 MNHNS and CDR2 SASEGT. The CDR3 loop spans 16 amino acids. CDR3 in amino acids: CANSQLDAYTNQPQHF. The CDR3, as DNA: TGTGCCAACAGTCAACTGGACGCTTATACAAATCAGCCCCAGCATTTT.

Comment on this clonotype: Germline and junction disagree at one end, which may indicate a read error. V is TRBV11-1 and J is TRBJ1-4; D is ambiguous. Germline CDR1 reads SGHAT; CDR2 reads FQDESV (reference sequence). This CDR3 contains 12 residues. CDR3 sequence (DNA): TGTGCCAGCAGCCGGAGAGCTGAAGAACTGTCTTTT. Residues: CASSRRAEELSF.

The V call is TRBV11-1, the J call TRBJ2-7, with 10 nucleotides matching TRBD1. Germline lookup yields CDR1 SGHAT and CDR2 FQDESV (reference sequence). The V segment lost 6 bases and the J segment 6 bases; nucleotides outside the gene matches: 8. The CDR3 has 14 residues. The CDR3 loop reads CASSSGTGELEQYF. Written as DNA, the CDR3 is TGTGCCAGCAGTTCAGGGACAGGGGAACTCGAGCAGTACTTC.

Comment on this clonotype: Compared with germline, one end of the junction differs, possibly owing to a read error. The CDR3 region is CASSSLDLHYAYTF. CDR3 coding DNA: TGTGCCAGCAGCTCCCTTGACCTACACTATGCCTACACCTTC. This chain uses TRBV5-4 with TRBJ1-2; unclear D gene. Germline V gene data show CDR1 as SGHNT and CDR2 as YYREEE (reference sequence). The CDR3 contains 14 residues.

CDR3 sequence: CASSPMVKGYTF. The CDR3 bases are TGTGCCAGCAGTCCCATGGTCAAGGGCTACACCTTC. The V call is TRBV6-6, the J call TRBJ1-2, with D unresolved. Trimming removed 5 bases from V and 8 bases from J, with 12 bases in between. This CDR3 region has 12 residues. CDR1 is MNHNY and CDR2 is SVGAGI in the germline V gene (reference sequence).

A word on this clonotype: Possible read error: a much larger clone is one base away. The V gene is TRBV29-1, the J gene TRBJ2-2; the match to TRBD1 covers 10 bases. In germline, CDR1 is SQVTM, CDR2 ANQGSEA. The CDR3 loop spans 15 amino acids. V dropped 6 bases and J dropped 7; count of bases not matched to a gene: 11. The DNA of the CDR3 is TGCAGCGTCCCCGACGACAGGGGGCAGGGCGGGGAGCTGTTTTTT. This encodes CSVPDDRGQGGELFF.

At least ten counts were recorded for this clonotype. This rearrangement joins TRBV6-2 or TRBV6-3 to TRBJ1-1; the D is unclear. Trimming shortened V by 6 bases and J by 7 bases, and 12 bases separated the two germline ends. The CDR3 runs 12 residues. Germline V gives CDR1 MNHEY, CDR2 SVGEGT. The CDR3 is CASSDPSSEAFF. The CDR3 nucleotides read TGTGCCAGCAGCGACCCGTCCAGTGAAGCTTTCTTT.

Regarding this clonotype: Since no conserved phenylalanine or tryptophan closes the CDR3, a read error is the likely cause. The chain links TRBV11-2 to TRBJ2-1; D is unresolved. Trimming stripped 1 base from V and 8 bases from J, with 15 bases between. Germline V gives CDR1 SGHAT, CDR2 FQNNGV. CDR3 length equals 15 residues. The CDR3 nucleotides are TGTGCCAGCAGCTTAGGTTGGAGAAGTATGGATGAGCAGTTCTAC. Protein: CASSLGWRSMDEQFY.

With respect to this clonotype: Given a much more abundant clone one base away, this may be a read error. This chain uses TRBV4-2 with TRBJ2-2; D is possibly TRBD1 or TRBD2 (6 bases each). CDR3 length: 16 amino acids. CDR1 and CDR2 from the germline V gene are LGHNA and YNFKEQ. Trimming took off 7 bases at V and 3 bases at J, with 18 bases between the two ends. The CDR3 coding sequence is TGTGCCAGCAACCTCGGGGGTGGGGGCGACACCGGGGAGCTGTTTTTT. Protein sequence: CASNLGGGGDTGELFF.

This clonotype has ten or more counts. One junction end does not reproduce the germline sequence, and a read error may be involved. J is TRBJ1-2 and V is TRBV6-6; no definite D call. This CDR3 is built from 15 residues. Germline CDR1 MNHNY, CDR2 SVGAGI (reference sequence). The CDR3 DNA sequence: TGTGCCAGCAGAGCCGGCGGCGCTTTTAACTACGGCTACACCTTC. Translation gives CASRAGGAFNYGYTF.

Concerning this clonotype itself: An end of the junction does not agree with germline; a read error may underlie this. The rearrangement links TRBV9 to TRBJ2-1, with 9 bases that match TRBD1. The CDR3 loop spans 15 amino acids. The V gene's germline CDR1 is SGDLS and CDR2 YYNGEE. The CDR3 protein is CASNVQGASYNEQFF. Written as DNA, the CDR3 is TGTGCCAGCAACGTACAGGGGGCGAGCTACAATGAGCAGTTCTTC. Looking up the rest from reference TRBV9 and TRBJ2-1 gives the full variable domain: DSGVTQTPKHLITATGQRVTLRCSPRSGDLSVYWYQQSLDQGLQFLIQYYNGEERAKGNILERFSAQQFPDLHSELNLSSLELGDSALYFCASNVQGASYNEQFFGPGTRLTVL.

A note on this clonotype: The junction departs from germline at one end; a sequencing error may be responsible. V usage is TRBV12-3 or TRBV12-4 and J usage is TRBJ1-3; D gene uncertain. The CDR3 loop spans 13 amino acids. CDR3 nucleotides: TGTGCCATCAGTTTAGCGGGAGAAAACACCATATATTTT. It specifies CAISLAGENTIYF.